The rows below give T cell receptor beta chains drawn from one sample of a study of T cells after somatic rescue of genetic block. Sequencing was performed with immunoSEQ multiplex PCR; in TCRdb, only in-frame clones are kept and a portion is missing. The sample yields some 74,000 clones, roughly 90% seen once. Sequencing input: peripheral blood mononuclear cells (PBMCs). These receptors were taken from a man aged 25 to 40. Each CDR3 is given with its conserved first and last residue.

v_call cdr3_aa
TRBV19 CASSIRLAGGRGTQYF
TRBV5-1 CASSSDRGSLYF
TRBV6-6 CASSPSRGESYEQYF
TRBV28 CASSLGPVRGSEQYF
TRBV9 CASSGRRGGTGELFF
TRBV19 CASSGIAGGTGTSTDTQYF
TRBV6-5 CASSYGFGQEAFF
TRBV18 CASSPGQGAYEQYF
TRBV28 CASSAAGRQKETQYF
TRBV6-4 CATRGPNPGGGYTF
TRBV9 CASSVTDGRSSSLHF
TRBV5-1 CASSYPEGARYEQFF
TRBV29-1 CSVESPRGRALGETQYF
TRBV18 CASSPSQGISNQPQHF
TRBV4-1 CASSQEKQGQAGRRELFF
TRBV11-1 CASSLDPRGAYEQYF